The 30 T cell receptor beta chains presented below share a single source sample, sequenced in a study of breast tumors, draining lymph nodes, adjacent tissues. MiXCR, run by TCRdb on the multiplex PCR reads, gives a single entry per CDR3 protein. This repertoire shows approximately 40,000 distinct CDR3 sequences, 35% to 40% found once; its top ten account for 11%. Material: breast tumor tissue. Receptors originate from a female donor with breast cancer. Some clones in this sample may be carry-over from other donors' samples.

By share of the sample, this clonotype is medium-sized. The rearrangement links TRBV20-1 to TRBJ2-2, with D tentatively TRBD2 (6 bases). The CDR3 spans 16 residues. Germline V CDR1 and CDR2: DFQATT, SNEGSKA (reference sequence). The V gene lost 0 bases and the J gene lost 2 bases, with 13 bases spanning the gap. In DNA form, the CDR3 reads TGCAGTGCTAGAGATCGATGGAGGGTCAACACCGGGGAGCTGTTTTTT. It translates to CSARDRWRVNTGELFF.

This clonotype showed up many times. The V gene is TRBV6-2 or TRBV6-3, the J gene TRBJ2-2; D gene uncertain. The germline V and J ends were trimmed by 4 bases and 2 bases, with 11 bases remaining between them. In germline, CDR1 is MNHEY, CDR2 SVGEGT. CDR3 length equals 15 residues. CDR3 in amino acids: CASSLIGANTGELFF. CDR3 in DNA: TGTGCCAGCAGTTTAATTGGAGCAAACACCGGGGAGCTGTTTTTT.

In this sample, this clonotype turned up many times. This rearrangement joins TRBV6-6 to TRBJ2-7, with 7 bases matching TRBD2. The CDR3 consists of 14 residues. Germline V gene data show CDR1 as MNHNY and CDR2 as SVGAGI (reference sequence). The trim removed 6 bases at V and 7 bases at J, leaving 12 bases unmatched. DNA for the CDR3: TGTGCCAGCAGCGCCCCTGGGACTAACTTAGAGCAGTACTTC. Translating it yields CASSAPGTNLEQYF.

The chain recombines TRBV14 with TRBJ2-3; D may be TRBD1 or TRBD2 (6 bases each). CDR3 length: 15 amino acids. Germline loops: CDR1 SGHDN, CDR2 FVKESK. V gave up 0 bases and J gave up 5 bases, with 12 bases separating them. CDR3 nucleotide sequence: TGTGCCAGCAGCCAAGATACGGGGGCTGGAGATACGCAGTATTTT. Its protein is CASSQDTGAGDTQYF.

This clonotype is deemed medium-sized (0.01 to 0.1%). V usage is TRBV14 and J usage is TRBJ2-7; the D is unclear. V lost 0 bases, J lost 6 bases, and 9 bases lay in between. The CDR3 has 13 residues. Germline CDR1 and CDR2: SGHDN and FVKESK. For the CDR3, the DNA is TGTGCCAGCAGCCAAGAACTTATAGGCGAGCAGTACTTC. Translation gives CASSQELIGEQYF.

This clonotype was seen ten or more times. This sequence joins TRBV6-5 and TRBJ2-7; 10 nucleotides line up with TRBD2. With V trimmed by 4 bases and J by 3 bases, 6 bases remained unmatched. The CDR3 is 15 amino acids. The V gene's germline CDR1 is MNHEY and CDR2 SVGAGI. The CDR3 DNA follows: TGTGCCAGCAGTTTTCTAGCGGGAGTTCACTACGAGCAGTACTTC. It yields the protein CASSFLAGVHYEQYF.

Note on this clonotype: Possible read error: a much larger clone is one base away. V usage is TRBV5-4 and J usage is TRBJ1-2; 7 nucleotides agree with TRBD1. Per the germline V gene, CDR1 is SGHNT and CDR2 is YYREEE (reference sequence). V lost 0 bases to trimming and J lost 1 base; unmatched junction nucleotides: 9. This CDR3 contains 17 residues. The CDR3 DNA reads as TGTGCCAGCAGCTTGGGGGGACAGACACACTTTAACTATGGCTACACCTTC. It is translated as CASSLGGQTHFNYGYTF.

Within the sample, this clonotype is medium-sized. This chain uses TRBV20-1 with TRBJ2-7; 7 nucleotides align to TRBD2. The CDR3 length is 15 residues. The junction had 5 bases not matched to a gene; V was cut back by 0 bases and J by 0 bases. The germline V gene has CDR1 DFQATT and CDR2 SNEGSKA (reference sequence). The CDR3 DNA reads TGCAGTGCTAGAGACCGGGACTATCACTCCTACGAGCAGTACTTC. This codes for CSARDRDYHSYEQYF.

The sample holds many counts of this clonotype. This sequence joins TRBV7-2 and TRBJ2-3; D perhaps matches TRBD2 (6 bases). The V end lost 3 bases, the J end lost 2 bases, and 12 bases lay between the germline ends. The germline V gene encodes CDR1 SGHTA and CDR2 FQGNSA. The length of the CDR3 is 15 residues. CDR3 nucleotide sequence: TGTGCCAGCAGCTTCGGAGGGCCAGCCACAGATACGCAGTATTTT. It is translated as CASSFGGPATDTQYF.

This clonotype was seen at least ten times. V is TRBV6-2 or TRBV6-3 and J is TRBJ1-4; D is uncertain. Trimming took off 5 bases at V and 0 bases at J, with 10 bases between the two ends. CDR3 length equals 15 residues. Germline V gene sequence: CDR1 MNHEY, CDR2 SVGEGT. CDR3 loop: CASSDRASTNEKLFF. CDR3 DNA sequence: TGTGCCAGCAGTGACCGAGCCTCAACTAATGAAAAACTGTTTTTT.

This clonotype was seen repeatedly, ten times or more. The chain is built from TRBV5-1 and TRBJ2-1; TRBD1 might be the D (6 bases). From germline, CDR1 is SGHRS and CDR2 YFSETQ. With 1 base removed from V and 9 bases from J, the gap between germline ends came to 11 bases. CDR3 length: 13 amino acids. The CDR3 DNA reads as TGCGCCAGCAGCTTGTTACAGGGAGCTGAGCAGTTCTTC. It translates to CASSLLQGAEQFF.

The table lists this clonotype with many counts. The V gene is TRBV11-2, the J gene TRBJ2-1; D may be TRBD1 (6 bases). Germline V gives CDR1 SGHAT, CDR2 FQNNGV. V shed 7 bases and J shed 0 bases, with 13 bases lying between them. The CDR3 runs 15 residues. The CDR3 region has the DNA TGTGCCAGCACCACGAACAGGGACTCCTACAATGAGCAGTTCTTC. It codes for CASTTNRDSYNEQFF.

V is TRBV18 and J is TRBJ2-7, with 9 positions matching TRBD1. Losses at the gene ends were 2 bases for V and 2 bases for J; bases not matched to a gene: 7. The CDR3 runs 16 residues. Looked up from germline, CDR1 is KGHSH and CDR2 is LQKENI. The CDR3 protein is CASSPMGTGPTYEQYF. The CDR3, as DNA: TGTGCCAGCTCACCAATGGGGACAGGGCCGACCTACGAGCAGTACTTC.

As concerns this clonotype: A clone one base away is much larger, so this may be a read error. V and J are TRBV6-5 and TRBJ2-7; 7 positions agree with TRBD2. Looked up from germline, CDR1 is MNHEY and CDR2 is SVGAGI. This CDR3 spans 18 amino acids. Trimming removed 2 bases from V and 2 bases from J; junction bases left unmatched: 15. The CDR3 sequence is CASSYQPSGKVGAYEQYF. CDR3 bases: TGTGCCAGCAGTTACCAGCCTAGCGGAAAGGTTGGTGCCTACGAGCAGTACTTC.

In its sample, this clonotype was seen many times. The chain has TRBV12-3 or TRBV12-4 and TRBJ2-7; 10 nucleotides line up with TRBD2. The CDR3 sequence is 14 residues long. The J segment lost 3 bases and the V segment lost 1 base, leaving 0 bases of the junction unmatched. CDR3 nucleotides: TGTGCCAGCAGTTTAGGACTAGCGGGCTACGAGCAGTACTTC. Its translation: CASSLGLAGYEQYF.

Sample share makes this clonotype medium-sized. The V call is TRBV12-3 or TRBV12-4, the J call TRBJ1-3; D is ambiguous. The V end lost 7 bases, the J end lost 0 bases, and 10 bases lay between the germline ends. The CDR3 spans 14 residues. Here the CDR3 reads CASNARSSGNTIYF. Written as DNA, the CDR3 is TGTGCCAGCAATGCCCGTAGCTCTGGAAACACCATATATTTT.

V usage is TRBV20-1 and J usage is TRBJ2-4, with D possibly TRBD1 on 5 matching bases. V lost 5 bases and J lost 1, with 15 bases in between. The V gene's germline CDR1 is DFQATT and CDR2 SNEGSKA (reference sequence). The CDR3 is 15 residues long. The CDR3 loop is CSARSRELAKNIQYF. The CDR3 coding sequence is TGCAGTGCTCGAAGCAGGGAACTGGCCAAAAACATTCAGTACTTC.

On this clonotype: With a much larger clone just one base away, this may be a read error. The rearrangement links TRBV5-1 to TRBJ1-2; D possibly corresponds to TRBD1 (6 bases). Germline V gene sequence: CDR1 SGHRS, CDR2 YFSETQ. The CDR3 consists of 14 residues. Deletions cut 0 bases from V and 6 bases from J, with 12 bases between. CDR3 nucleotides: TGCGCCAGCAGCTTGGGGCGGGGGGCTAATGGCTACACCTTC. It encodes CASSLGRGANGYTF. The full variable domain, rest sourced from reference TRBV5-1 and TRBJ1-2, is KAGVTQTPRYLIKTRGQQVTLSCSPISGHRSVSWYQQTPGQGLQFLFEYFSETQRNKGNFPGRFSGRQFSNSRSEMNVSTLELGDSALYLCASSLGRGANGYTFGSGTRLTVV.

This clonotype has ten or more counts. This chain links TRBV12-3 or TRBV12-4 with TRBJ2-1; a weak D match, TRBD2 (6 bases). The CDR3 has 14 residues. V was trimmed by 3 bases and J by 6 bases, leaving 12 bases between them. The CDR3 sequence is CASSFASAVNEQFF. In nucleotides, the CDR3 is TGTGCCAGCAGTTTCGCTAGCGCAGTCAATGAGCAGTTCTTC.

The chain has TRBV5-1 and TRBJ1-5; possibly TRBD1 for D (5 bases). Trimming pared 4 bases from V and 0 bases from J, leaving 14 bases between. The CDR3 totals 16 residues. Germline V gene data show CDR1 as SGHRS and CDR2 as YFSETQ. CDR3 in amino acids: CASSPGHGDSNQPQHF. CDR3 coding DNA: TGCGCCAGCAGCCCCGGACATGGGGATAGCAATCAGCCCCAGCATTTT.

The chain carries TRBV9 and TRBJ2-7; the D gene is possibly TRBD2 (6 bases). The V and J ends lost 0 bases and 3 bases respectively, with 16 bases between them. Germline V gives CDR1 SGDLS, CDR2 YYNGEE. The CDR3 is 16 residues long. The chain's CDR3 is CASSVGGSGVSYEQYF. CDR3 bases: TGTGCCAGCAGCGTAGGTGGGTCGGGAGTAAGCTACGAGCAGTACTTC.

This clonotype occurred many times. V is TRBV28 and J is TRBJ2-7, with 7 bases aligning to TRBD1. In germline, CDR1 is MDHEN, CDR2 SYDVKM. This CDR3 spans 13 amino acids. Trimming at V came to 6 bases and at J to 2 bases, leaving 4 bases not matched to a gene. In DNA form, the CDR3 reads TGTGCCAGCAGGCTTAGGGGGCCCTACGAGCAGTACTTC. This gives the protein CASRLRGPYEQYF.

The sample holds many counts of this clonotype. The V and J genes are TRBV5-6 and TRBJ2-5; D perhaps matches TRBD2 (6 bases). The V end was cut by 2 bases, the J end by 5 bases, with 13 bases between. The CDR3 spans 14 residues. CDR1 is SGHDT, CDR2 YYEEEE, per germline. DNA of the CDR3: TGTGCCAGCAGCTTTACGGGAGTTGGGGAGACCCAGTACTTC. This codes for CASSFTGVGETQYF.

The chain couples TRBV5-5 to TRBJ2-1; 11 bases are shared with TRBD1. This CDR3 region has 18 residues. The V gene end was trimmed by 1 base and the J gene end by 2 bases; junction bases not matched to a gene: 8. Germline CDR1 reads SGHKS; CDR2 reads YYEKEE (reference sequence). CDR3 bases: TGTGCCAGCAGCTTGAGGGACAGGGGGAGGTTGACCTACAATGAGCAGTTCTTC. It codes for CASSLRDRGRLTYNEQFF.

This clonotype was observed a handful of times. The chain joins TRBV30 to TRBJ1-5, with 7 bases identical to TRBD1. CDR1 GTSNPN and CDR2 SVGIG come from the germline V gene (reference sequence). The ends lost 5 bases at V and 7 bases at J; junction bases unmatched: 8. CDR3 length: 13 amino acids. CDR3 residues: CAWGTGAGQPQHF. CDR3 DNA: TGTGCCTGGGGTACAGGGGCGGGGCAGCCCCAGCATTTT.

This chain connects TRBV12-3 or TRBV12-4 to TRBJ2-5; TRBD1 aligns across 8 bases. Losses at the gene ends were 6 bases for V and 5 bases for J; bases not matched to a gene: 8. The CDR3 contains 14 residues. CDR3 region: CASSYQGARETQYF. The CDR3 DNA follows: TGTGCCAGCAGCTACCAGGGGGCGAGGGAGACCCAGTACTTC.

This clonotype was detected ten times or more. This rearrangement joins TRBV19 to TRBJ2-7, with 7 positions matching TRBD1. Germline CDR1 reads LNHDA; CDR2 reads SQIVND (reference sequence). CDR3 length: 15 residues. Losses at the gene ends were 9 bases for V and 0 bases for J; bases not matched to a gene: 11. The CDR3 region has the DNA TGTGCCAGCTCCTTACGGGACAGCCTCTCCTACGAGCAGTACTTC. Protein product: CASSLRDSLSYEQYF.

This clonotype was seen at least ten times. The chain is built from TRBV2 and TRBJ2-7; tentative D call: TRBD1 (5 bases). Trimming removed 5 bases at V and 7 bases at J, with 15 bases between. Germline V lookup: CDR1 SNHLY, CDR2 FYNNEI. The CDR3 sequence is 13 residues long. The CDR3 nucleotides are TGTGCCAGCAGTTCCCTCAGGGTGCGAGAGCAGTACTTC. This sequence encodes CASSSLRVREQYF.

The rearrangement uses TRBV5-6 and TRBJ2-1; weak D call: TRBD1 (6 bases). V dropped 1 base and J dropped 4 bases, with 12 bases sitting between them. From germline, CDR1 is SGHDT and CDR2 YYEEEE. This CDR3 spans 15 amino acids. The CDR3 loop is CASSLPQGVYNEQFF. DNA for the CDR3: TGTGCCAGCAGCTTGCCACAGGGAGTGTACAATGAGCAGTTCTTC.

Details on this clonotype: This clone may be a read error of a much larger clone one base away. V is TRBV4-2 and J is TRBJ2-1; unclear D gene. Germline V gives CDR1 LGHNA, CDR2 YNFKEQ. The CDR3 has 15 residues. V was shortened by 0 bases and J by 6 bases, with 12 bases between the two germline ends. The DNA for the CDR3 is TGTGCCAGCAGCCAAGATAAGCGCCTCTGCAATGAGCAGTTCTTC. It specifies CASSQDKRLCNEQFF.